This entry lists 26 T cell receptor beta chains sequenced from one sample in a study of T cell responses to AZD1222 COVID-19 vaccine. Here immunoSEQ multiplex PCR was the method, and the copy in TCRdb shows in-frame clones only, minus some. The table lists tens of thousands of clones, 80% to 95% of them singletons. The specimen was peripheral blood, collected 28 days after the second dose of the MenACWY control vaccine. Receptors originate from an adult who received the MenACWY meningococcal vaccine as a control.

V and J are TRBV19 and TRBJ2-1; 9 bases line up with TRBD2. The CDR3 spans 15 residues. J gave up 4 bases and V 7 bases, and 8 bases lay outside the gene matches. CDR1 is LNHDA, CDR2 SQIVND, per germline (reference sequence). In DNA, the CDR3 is TGTGCCAGTACTCCGCGGGGGGGGCTTTACAATGAGCAGTTCTTC. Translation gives CASTPRGGLYNEQFF.

The CDR3 nucleotides read TGTGCCTGGCAATTGGGATACGAGCAGTACTTC. Translating it yields CAWQLGYEQYF. The rearrangement uses TRBV30 and TRBJ2-7, with no clear D. CDR1 is GTSNPN, CDR2 SVGIG, per germline (reference sequence). The CDR3 spans 11 residues. Between the trimmed V and J ends, which lost 5 bases and 4 bases, there was a span of 9 bases. Based on the CDR3 plus reference TRBV30 and TRBJ2-7, the full variable domain is SQTIHQWPATLVQPVGSPLSLECTVEGTSNPNLYWYRQAAGRGLQLLFYSVGIGQISSEVPQNLSASRPQDRQFILSSKKLLLSDSGFYLCAWQLGYEQYFGPGTRLTVT.

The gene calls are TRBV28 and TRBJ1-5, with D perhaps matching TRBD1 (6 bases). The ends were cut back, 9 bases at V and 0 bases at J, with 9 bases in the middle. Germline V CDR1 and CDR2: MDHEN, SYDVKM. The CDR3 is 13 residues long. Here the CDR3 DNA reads TGTGCCAGTCAGGGGTATAGCAATCAGCCCCAGCATTTT. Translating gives CASQGYSNQPQHF. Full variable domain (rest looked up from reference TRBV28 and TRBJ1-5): DVKVTQSSRYLVKRTGEKVFLECVQDMDHENMFWYRQDPGLGLRLIYFSYDVKMKEKGDIPEGYSVSREKKERFSLILESASTNQTSMYLCASQGYSNQPQHFGDGTRLSIL.

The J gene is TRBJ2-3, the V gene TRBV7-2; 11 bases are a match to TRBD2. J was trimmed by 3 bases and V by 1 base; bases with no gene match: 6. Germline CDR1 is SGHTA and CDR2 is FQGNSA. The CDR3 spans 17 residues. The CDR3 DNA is TGTGCCAGCAGCTTAGATTTAGCGGGAGGGAGGACAGATACGCAGTATTTT. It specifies CASSLDLAGGRTDTQYF.

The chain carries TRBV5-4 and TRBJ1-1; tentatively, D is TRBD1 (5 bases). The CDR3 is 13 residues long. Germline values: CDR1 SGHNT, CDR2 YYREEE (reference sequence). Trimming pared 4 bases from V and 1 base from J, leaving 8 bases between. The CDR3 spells CASSPGQNTEAFF. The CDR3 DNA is TGTGCCAGCAGCCCCGGACAGAACACTGAAGCTTTCTTT.

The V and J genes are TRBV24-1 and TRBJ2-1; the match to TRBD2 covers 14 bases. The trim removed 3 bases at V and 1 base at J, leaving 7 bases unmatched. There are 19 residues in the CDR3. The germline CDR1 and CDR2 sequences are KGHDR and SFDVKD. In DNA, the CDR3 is TGTGCCACCAGTGATCCCGGGACTAGCGGGAGAGGTTCCTACAATGAGCAGTTCTTC. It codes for CATSDPGTSGRGSYNEQFF.

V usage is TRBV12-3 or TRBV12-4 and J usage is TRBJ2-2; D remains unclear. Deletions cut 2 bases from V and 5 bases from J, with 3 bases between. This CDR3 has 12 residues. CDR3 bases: TGTGCCAGCAGTTTACAGACCGGGGAGCTGTTTTTT. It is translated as CASSLQTGELFF.

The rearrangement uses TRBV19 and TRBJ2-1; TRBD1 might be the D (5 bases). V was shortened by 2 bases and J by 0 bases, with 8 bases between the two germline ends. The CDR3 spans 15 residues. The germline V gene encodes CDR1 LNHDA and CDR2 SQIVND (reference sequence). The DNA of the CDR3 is TGTGCCAGTAGTATAAAAAGGGGCTCCTACAATGAGCAGTTCTTC. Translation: CASSIKRGSYNEQFF.

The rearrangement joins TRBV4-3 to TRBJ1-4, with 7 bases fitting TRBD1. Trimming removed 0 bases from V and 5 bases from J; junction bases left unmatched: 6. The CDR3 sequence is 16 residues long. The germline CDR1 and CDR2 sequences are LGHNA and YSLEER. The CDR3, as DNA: TGCGCCAGCAGCCAAGATCCGGCAGGGGGGAATGAAAAACTGTTTTTT. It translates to CASSQDPAGGNEKLFF.

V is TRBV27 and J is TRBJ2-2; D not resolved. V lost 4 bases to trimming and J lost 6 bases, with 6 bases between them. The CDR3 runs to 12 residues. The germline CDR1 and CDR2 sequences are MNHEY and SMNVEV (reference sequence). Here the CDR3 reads CASSSGAGELFF. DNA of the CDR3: TGTGCCAGCAGTTCCGGCGCCGGGGAGCTGTTTTTT.

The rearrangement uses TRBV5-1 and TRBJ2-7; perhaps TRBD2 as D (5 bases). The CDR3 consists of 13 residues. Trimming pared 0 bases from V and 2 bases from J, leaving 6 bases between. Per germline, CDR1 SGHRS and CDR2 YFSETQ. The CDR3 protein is CASSLDGAYEQYF. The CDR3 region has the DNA TGCGCCAGCAGCTTGGACGGGGCCTACGAGCAGTACTTC.

The CDR3 bases are TGTGCCAGCAGCCCCGCCAGCCCAGTAGCTTTCTTT. Translating gives CASSPASPVAFF. The rearrangement joins TRBV7-9 to TRBJ1-1; D is undetermined. Germline V gene data show CDR1 as SEHNR and CDR2 as FQNEAQ (reference sequence). The germline V and J ends were trimmed by 5 bases and 10 bases, with 14 bases remaining between them. The CDR3 contains 12 residues. The variable domain in full, with the rest retrieved from reference TRBV7-9 and TRBJ1-1, is DTGVSQNPRHKITKRGQNVTFRCDPISEHNRLYWYRQTLGQGPEFLTYFQNEAQLEKSRLLSDRFSAERPKGSFSTLEIQRTEQGDSAMYLCASSPASPVAFFGQGTRLTVV.

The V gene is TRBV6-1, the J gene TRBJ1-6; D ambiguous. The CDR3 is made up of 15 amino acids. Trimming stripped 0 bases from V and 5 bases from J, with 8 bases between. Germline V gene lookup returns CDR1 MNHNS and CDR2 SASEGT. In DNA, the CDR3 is TGTGCCAGCAGTGAAGCGGGCGGGAATAATTCACCCCTCCACTTT. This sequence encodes CASSEAGGNNSPLHF.

The CDR3 protein is CASSPDHHTDTQYF. The DNA for the CDR3 is TGCGCCAGCAGCCCGGACCATCACACAGATACGCAGTATTTT. The J gene is TRBJ2-3, the V gene TRBV5-1, with no clear D. The CDR3 length is 14 residues. Germline V gives CDR1 SGHRS, CDR2 YFSETQ. V was clipped by 4 bases and J by 2 bases, with 11 bases between them.

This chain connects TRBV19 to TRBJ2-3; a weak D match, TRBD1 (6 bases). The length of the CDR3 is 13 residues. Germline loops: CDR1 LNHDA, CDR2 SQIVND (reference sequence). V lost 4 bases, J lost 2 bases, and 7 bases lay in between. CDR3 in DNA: TGTGCCAGTAGTAACAGGGCCACAGATACGCAGTATTTT. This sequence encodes CASSNRATDTQYF.

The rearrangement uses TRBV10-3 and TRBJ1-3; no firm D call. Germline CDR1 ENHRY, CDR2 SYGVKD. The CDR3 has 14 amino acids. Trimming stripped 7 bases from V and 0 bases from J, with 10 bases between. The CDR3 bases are TGTGCCATCACGTCTGGGGACTCTGGAAACACCATATATTTT. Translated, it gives CAITSGDSGNTIYF.

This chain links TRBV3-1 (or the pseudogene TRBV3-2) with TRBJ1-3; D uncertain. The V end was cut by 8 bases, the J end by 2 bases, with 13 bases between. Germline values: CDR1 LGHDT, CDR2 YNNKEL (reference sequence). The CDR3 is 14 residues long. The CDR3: CASATRSAGNTIYF. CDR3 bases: TGTGCCAGCGCCACTCGCAGCGCTGGAAACACCATATATTTT.

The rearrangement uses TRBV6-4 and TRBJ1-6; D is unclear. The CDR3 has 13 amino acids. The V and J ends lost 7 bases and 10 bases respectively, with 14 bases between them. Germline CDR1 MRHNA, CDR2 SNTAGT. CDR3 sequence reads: CASTPPGESPLHF. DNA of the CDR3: TGTGCCAGCACCCCCCCCGGGGAGTCACCCCTCCACTTT.

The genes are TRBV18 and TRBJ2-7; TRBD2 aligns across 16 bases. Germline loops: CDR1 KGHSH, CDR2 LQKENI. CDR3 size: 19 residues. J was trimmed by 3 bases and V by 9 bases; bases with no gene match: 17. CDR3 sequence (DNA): TGTGCCAGTTCTTCACACCCGGGACTAGCGGGAGGGAGTTTCTACGAGCAGTACTTC. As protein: CASSSHPGLAGGSFYEQYF.

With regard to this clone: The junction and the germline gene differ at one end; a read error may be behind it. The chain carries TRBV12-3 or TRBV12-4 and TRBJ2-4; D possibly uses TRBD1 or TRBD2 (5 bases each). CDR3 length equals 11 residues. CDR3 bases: TGTGCCAGCAGTTCCGGGGCTCTAACCCAATTC. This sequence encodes CASSSGALTQF.

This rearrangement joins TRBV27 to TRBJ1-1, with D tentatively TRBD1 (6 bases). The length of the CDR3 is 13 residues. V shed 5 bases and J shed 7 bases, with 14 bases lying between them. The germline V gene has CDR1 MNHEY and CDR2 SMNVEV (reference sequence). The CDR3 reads CASSTQQGNEAFF. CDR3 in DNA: TGTGCCAGCAGTACCCAGCAGGGGAATGAAGCTTTCTTT.

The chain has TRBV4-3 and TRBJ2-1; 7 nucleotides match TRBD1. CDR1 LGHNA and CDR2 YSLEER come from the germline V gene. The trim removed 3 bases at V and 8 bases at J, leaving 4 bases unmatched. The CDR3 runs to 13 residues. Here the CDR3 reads CASSQGTADEQFF. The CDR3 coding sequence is TGCGCCAGCAGCCAGGGGACAGCTGATGAGCAGTTCTTC.

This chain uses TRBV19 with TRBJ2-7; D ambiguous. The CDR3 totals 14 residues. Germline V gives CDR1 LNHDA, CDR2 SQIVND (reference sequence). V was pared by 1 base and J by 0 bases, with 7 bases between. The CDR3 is CASSIGPNSYEQYF. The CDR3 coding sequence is TGTGCCAGTAGTATAGGGCCGAACTCCTACGAGCAGTACTTC.

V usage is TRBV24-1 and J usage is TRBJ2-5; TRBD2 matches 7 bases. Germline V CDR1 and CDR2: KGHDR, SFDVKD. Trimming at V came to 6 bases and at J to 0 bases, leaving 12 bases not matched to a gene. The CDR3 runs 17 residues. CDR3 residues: CATSPPELAQDQETQYF. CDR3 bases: TGTGCCACCAGTCCCCCCGAACTAGCGCAAGACCAAGAGACCCAGTACTTC.

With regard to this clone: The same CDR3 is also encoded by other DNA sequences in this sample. Here the CDR3 reads CASSALSGGGEQFF. The CDR3 DNA sequence: TGTGCCAGCAGCGCACTAAGTGGAGGGGGTGAGCAGTTCTTC. The rearrangement joins TRBV9 to TRBJ2-1; D may be TRBD1 or TRBD2 (6 bases each). V was pared by 3 bases and J by 9 bases, with 16 bases between. CDR1 SGDLS and CDR2 YYNGEE come from the germline V gene. The CDR3 totals 14 residues.

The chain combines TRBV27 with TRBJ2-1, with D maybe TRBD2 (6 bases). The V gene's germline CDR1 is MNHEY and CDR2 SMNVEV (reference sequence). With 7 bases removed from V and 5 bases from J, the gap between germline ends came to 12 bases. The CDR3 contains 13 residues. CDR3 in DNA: TGTGCCAGCACTCCGGGACTCAACAATGAGCAGTTCTTC. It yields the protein CASTPGLNNEQFF.